This TCR beta chain appears in the sequencing data of a study of T cells in Graves' hyperthyroidism and ophthalmopathy. Whole-study results and caveats: In the analysis, a 13 V-J model separated ophthalmopathy from stable hyperthyroidism.

Trimming took 5 bases from V and 2 from J; bases not matched to a gene: 7. The CDR3 is 15 amino acids. The germline V gene encodes CDR1 SEHNR and CDR2 FQNEAQ (reference sequence). The TCR beta CDR3 regions underwent amplification using RNA transcripts as the source. HTBI primers drove first-round RT-PCR of the TCR CDR3. TCRdb used MiXCR to reprocess the multiplex PCR reads, holding one entry per CDR3 protein. The sample has around 720,000 distinct CDR3 sequences; 30% to 40% are singletons. Comments on this clonotype: As yet, its antigen is unknown.

What was sequenced was blood. This chain uses TRBV7-9 with TRBJ2-5, with 8 bases that match TRBD1. The TCR comes from a middle-aged woman with Graves' hyperthyroidism. CDR3 amino acids: CASSPRTGTQETQYF. CDR3 nucleotides: TGTGCCAGCAGCCCGAGGACAGGGACTCAAGAGACCCAGTACTTC.